The T cell receptor (beta chain) described here comes from a study of read filtering for tumor transcriptome and immune sequencing. General study findings and limits: The sorted CD138-negative fraction was a mixed bone marrow immune population, not purified T cells.

This clonotype was observed at least ten times. Its antigen remains unknown. From 300 to 400 ng of RNA, a library with molecular barcoded alpha/delta and beta/gamma adaptors was made. TCRdb called the reads again in MiXCR, with one record for every CDR3 protein. The sample consists of over 35,000 distinct CDR3 sequences, around an eighth of them appearing once. V lost 1 base to trimming and J lost 4 bases; unmatched junction nucleotides: 8. The CDR3 has 16 residues. Germline lookup yields CDR1 LGHNA and CDR2 YNFKEQ. Sequenced: a population of CD138-negative cells sorted from bone marrow. The V gene is TRBV4-2, the J gene TRBJ2-3, with 7 bases identical to TRBD2. The sequence was collected from a donor aged 40 or older with multiple myeloma. As DNA, the CDR3 is TGTGCCAGCAGCCAAGCGGGCGGGAGAGGCTCAGATACGCAGTATTTT. This codes for CASSQAGGRGSDTQYF.